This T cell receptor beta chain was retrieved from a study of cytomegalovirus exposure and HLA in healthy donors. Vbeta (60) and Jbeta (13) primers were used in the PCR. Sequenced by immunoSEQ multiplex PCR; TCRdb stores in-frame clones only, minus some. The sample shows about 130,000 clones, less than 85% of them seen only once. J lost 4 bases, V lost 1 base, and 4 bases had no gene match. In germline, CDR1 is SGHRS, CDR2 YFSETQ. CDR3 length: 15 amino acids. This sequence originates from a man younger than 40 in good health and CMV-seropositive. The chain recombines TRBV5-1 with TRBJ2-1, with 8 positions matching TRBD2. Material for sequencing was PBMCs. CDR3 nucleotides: TGCGCCAGCAGCTTGTCGGGGGGGATTTACAATGAGCAGTTCTTC. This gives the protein CASSLSGGIYNEQFF.